What follows are 29 T cell receptor beta chains derived from one specimen sequenced in a study of CD8+ T cells in alopecia areata. Extracted RNA was reverse transcribed into cDNA, the sequencing template. Using immunoSEQ multiplex PCR, the repertoire was profiled, and TCRdb retains in-frame clones only, with some absent. The sample records about 210,000 clones, about 64% being singletons. As for treatment: oral pan-JAK inhibitor, 5-10 mg twice daily. Sequenced here: CD4+ T cells sorted from blood, sampled at week 4, from a patient treated with tofacitinib. Source of these receptors: a human donor with alopecia areata.

The V gene is TRBV30, the J gene TRBJ1-2; D is undetermined. Germline CDR1 GTSNPN, CDR2 SVGIG (reference sequence). This CDR3 region has 15 residues. Deletions cut 0 bases from V and 5 bases from J, with 16 bases between. Written as DNA, the CDR3 is TGTGCCTGGAGTGTAGGGCCAGCTGCAGTATATGGCTACACCTTC. It is translated as CAWSVGPAAVYGYTF.

The CDR3 sequence is CASSQDSRTQYF. The CDR3 region has the DNA TGTGCCAGCAGCCAAGATAGTCGGACCCAGTACTTC. V usage is TRBV7-2 and J usage is TRBJ2-5; D is ambiguous. CDR3 length: 12 residues. Germline values: CDR1 SGHTA, CDR2 FQGNSA. Deletions cut 5 bases from V and 7 bases from J, with 11 bases between.

The table lists this clone with a few counts. CDR3 in amino acids: CASSQEGSGTGELFF. CDR3 nucleotide sequence: TGCGCCAGCAGCCAAGAGGGAAGCGGCACCGGGGAGCTGTTTTTT. The genes are TRBV4-1 and TRBJ2-2; D is perhaps TRBD2 (5 bases). CDR3 size: 15 residues. V was cut by 0 bases and J by 4 bases, with 9 bases left in between. Germline V lookup: CDR1 MGHRA, CDR2 YSYEKL.

The chain has TRBV30 and TRBJ1-3; D is ambiguous. CDR1 GTSNPN and CDR2 SVGIG come from the germline V gene (reference sequence). The CDR3 consists of 11 residues. V was clipped by 4 bases and J by 3 bases, with 4 bases between them. The CDR3 protein is CAWIVGNTIYF. The DNA of the CDR3 is TGTGCCTGGATAGTTGGAAACACCATATATTTT.

The rearrangement uses TRBV5-1 and TRBJ1-1, with D unresolved. The CDR3 has 12 residues. Germline CDR1 SGHRS, CDR2 YFSETQ. Trimming removed 0 bases from V and 11 bases from J, with 11 bases in between. This CDR3 is CASSLVGYEAFF. DNA of the CDR3: TGCGCCAGCAGCTTGGTCGGATACGAGGCTTTCTTT.

Points on this clone: Sequence at one end of the junction differs from germline and may be a read error. V gene TRBV15 combines with J gene TRBJ2-6, with TRBD1 matching over 9 bases. This CDR3 contains 19 residues. Germline values: CDR1 LNHNV, CDR2 YYDKDF (reference sequence). CDR3 bases: TGTACCACCAGCAGAGAGATAGGGTACAGGGGGCCCGGGGCCAACGTCCTGACTTTC. It translates to CTTSREIGYRGPGANVLTF.

The rearrangement links TRBV29-1 to TRBJ2-7, with D possibly being TRBD1 (6 bases). The CDR3 contains 12 residues. Per the germline V gene, CDR1 is SQVTM and CDR2 is ANQGSEA. V was cut by 6 bases and J by 2 bases, with 11 bases left in between. DNA for the CDR3: TGCAGCGTAGGACAGAGAACCTACGAGCAGTACTTC. Its translation: CSVGQRTYEQYF.

The rearrangement links TRBV6-1 to TRBJ2-7; no clear D gene. CDR3 size: 13 residues. V was cut by 4 bases and J by 3 bases, with 10 bases left in between. CDR1 and CDR2 from the germline V gene are MNHNS and SASEGT. The CDR3 protein is CASSGSHYYEQYF. The CDR3 coding sequence is TGTGCCAGCAGTGGGTCCCACTACTACGAGCAGTACTTC.

This clone was found a few times. The chain joins TRBV7-9 to TRBJ2-6, with a tentative D call TRBD1 (6 bases). The CDR3 runs to 16 residues. The V gene's germline CDR1 is SEHNR and CDR2 FQNEAQ (reference sequence). V was pared by 2 bases and J by 0 bases, with 8 bases between. The CDR3 sequence is CASSLTGSSGANVLTF. The CDR3 DNA reads TGTGCCAGCAGCTTAACAGGGAGCTCTGGGGCCAACGTCCTGACTTTC.

V and J are TRBV19 and TRBJ2-5, with TRBD2 matching 7 bases. This CDR3 has 15 amino acids. In germline, CDR1 is LNHDA, CDR2 SQIVND (reference sequence). The V and J ends lost 5 bases and 5 bases, in that order; junction bases with no gene match: 11. This chain's CDR3 is CASSFQAGRGETQYF. The DNA of the CDR3 is TGTGCCAGTAGTTTCCAAGCGGGGCGAGGGGAGACCCAGTACTTC.

The V call is TRBV5-1, the J call TRBJ2-1; no clear D. Germline CDR1 is SGHRS and CDR2 is YFSETQ. The CDR3 sequence is 11 residues long. V dropped 2 bases and J dropped 8 bases, with 5 bases sitting between them. This CDR3 reads CASSFLDEQFF. Here the CDR3 DNA reads TGCGCCAGCAGCTTTTTGGATGAGCAGTTCTTC.

V and J are TRBV6-1 and TRBJ2-1, with TRBD1 identical over 8 bases. The CDR3 length is 15 residues. V lost 6 bases to trimming and J lost 4 bases; unmatched junction nucleotides: 8. Germline V gene sequence: CDR1 MNHNS, CDR2 SASEGT. For the CDR3, the DNA is TGTGCCAGCAGAAGATCAGGGGGCCGGTACAATGAGCAGTTCTTC. It translates to CASRRSGGRYNEQFF.

The genes are TRBV7-9 and TRBJ1-1; no firm D call. This CDR3 has 13 amino acids. V lost 4 bases and J 0 bases, leaving 6 bases between the germline ends. The germline CDR1 and CDR2 sequences are SEHNR and FQNEAQ (reference sequence). The CDR3, as DNA: TGTGCCAGCAGCTCGGCGGTGAACACTGAAGCTTTCTTT. It codes for CASSSAVNTEAFF.

This clone was counted a few times. V is TRBV4-2 and J is TRBJ2-1; 11 bases map to TRBD2. Germline loops: CDR1 LGHNA, CDR2 YNFKEQ. J gave up 0 bases and V 0 bases, and 7 bases lay outside the gene matches. This CDR3 contains 19 residues. The chain's CDR3 is CASSQDSSGGPSSYNEQFF. CDR3 bases: TGTGCCAGCAGCCAAGATTCTAGCGGGGGGCCAAGCTCCTACAATGAGCAGTTCTTC.

The chain links TRBV4-1 to TRBJ1-5; 7 bases align to TRBD1. This CDR3 has 15 amino acids. The V segment lost 5 bases and the J segment 6 bases; nucleotides outside the gene matches: 10. The V gene's germline CDR1 is MGHRA and CDR2 YSYEKL. The CDR3 protein is CASSSTSTGFQPQHF. The CDR3 region has the DNA TGCGCCAGCAGCTCGACCTCGACAGGGTTTCAGCCCCAGCATTTT.

The chain is built from TRBV5-1 and TRBJ1-1, with D uncertain. Germline-derived CDR1 and CDR2 are SGHRS and YFSETQ. V lost 6 bases to trimming and J lost 0 bases, with 3 bases between them. The CDR3 runs 11 residues. CDR3 amino acids: CASKMNTEAFF. The CDR3 bases are TGCGCCAGCAAGATGAACACTGAAGCTTTCTTT. Using reference TRBV5-1 and TRBJ1-1 for the parts outside the CDR3, the full variable domain is KAGVTQTPRYLIKTRGQQVTLSCSPISGHRSVSWYQQTPGQGLQFLFEYFSETQRNKGNFPGRFSGRQFSNSRSEMNVSTLELGDSALYLCASKMNTEAFFGQGTRLTVV.

The chain uses TRBV18 and TRBJ2-7; D not certain. The CDR3 is made up of 15 amino acids. The V end was cut by 3 bases, the J end by 6 bases, with 18 bases between. Germline V lookup: CDR1 KGHSH, CDR2 LQKENI. CDR3 DNA: TGTGCCAGCTCACCTTCTTCGGTTGCGGCGTTCGAGCAGTACTTC. Protein product: CASSPSSVAAFEQYF.

The gene calls are TRBV5-1 and TRBJ2-5; D is unresolved. Germline V CDR1 and CDR2: SGHRS, YFSETQ. V lost 0 bases and J lost 5, with 5 bases in between. This CDR3 is 12 amino acids long. CDR3 sequence (DNA): TGCGCCAGCAGCTTGGGATGGGAGACCCAGTACTTC. It encodes CASSLGWETQYF.

This clone was seen a few times. V and J are TRBV29-1 and TRBJ2-3, with 8 positions matching TRBD2. Germline V gene lookup returns CDR1 SQVTM and CDR2 ANQGSEA. V gave up 4 bases and J gave up 2 bases; unmatched junction bases: 5. CDR3 length: 14 residues. CDR3: CSVGDSGVTDTQYF. The CDR3 DNA reads TGCAGCGTTGGGGATAGCGGGGTCACAGATACGCAGTATTTT.

This chain links TRBV7-2 with TRBJ2-1, with no clear D. Trimming stripped 5 bases from V and 4 bases from J, with 6 bases between. This CDR3 spans 12 amino acids. Germline lookup yields CDR1 SGHTA and CDR2 FQGNSA. CDR3 region: CASSAFYNEQFF. The CDR3 bases are TGTGCCAGCAGCGCGTTTTACAATGAGCAGTTCTTC.

This chain joins TRBV30 and TRBJ2-7; D tentatively reads TRBD1 or TRBD2 (5 bases each). Germline V gene data show CDR1 as GTSNPN and CDR2 as SVGIG (reference sequence). The CDR3 is made up of 11 amino acids. V lost 7 bases and J 5 bases, leaving 12 bases between the germline ends. CDR3 coding DNA: TGTGCCTCCTTCCGGGGCGACGAGCAGTACTTC. It encodes CASFRGDEQYF.

V gene TRBV5-1 combines with J gene TRBJ1-4, with 8 nucleotides matching TRBD1. Germline CDR1 is SGHRS and CDR2 is YFSETQ. The CDR3 loop spans 13 amino acids. The J segment lost 4 bases and the V segment lost 7 bases, leaving 3 bases of the junction unmatched. CDR3 sequence (DNA): TGCGCCAGCGGACAGGGATTTAATGAAAAACTGTTTTTT. Protein product: CASGQGFNEKLFF.

The chain combines TRBV2 with TRBJ2-1; D uncertain. This CDR3 has 13 amino acids. Germline CDR1 is SNHLY and CDR2 is FYNNEI. The ends were cut back, 4 bases at V and 5 bases at J, with 9 bases in the middle. CDR3 in DNA: TGTGCCAGCAGTGCCCGACATAACAATGAGCAGTTCTTC. Translating gives CASSARHNNEQFF.

The genes are TRBV10-3 and TRBJ1-1; 7 bases align to TRBD1. CDR3 length: 15 amino acids. The V segment lost 10 bases and the J segment 3 bases; nucleotides outside the gene matches: 14. Germline values: CDR1 ENHRY, CDR2 SYGVKD. CDR3 region: CASGRQGGRDTEAFF. The CDR3 DNA reads TGTGCCAGCGGTCGACAGGGAGGAAGGGACACTGAAGCTTTCTTT.

This clone was found a few times. This sequence joins TRBV30 and TRBJ2-7; D call uncertain. There are 14 residues in the CDR3. Germline V gene sequence: CDR1 GTSNPN, CDR2 SVGIG (reference sequence). V was shortened by 0 bases and J by 2 bases, with 11 bases between the two germline ends. As DNA, the CDR3 is TGTGCCTGGAGTGTACACAGCATCACCTACGAGCAGTACTTC. It codes for CAWSVHSITYEQYF.

The J gene is TRBJ2-3, the V gene TRBV7-2; TRBD2 matches at 7 bases. Germline CDR1 and CDR2: SGHTA and FQGNSA. The CDR3 is 16 residues long. The J segment lost 3 bases and the V segment lost 6 bases, leaving 12 bases of the junction unmatched. In DNA form, the CDR3 reads TGTGCCAGCAGTAGAGCTGGGGGGGGTATAACAGATACGCAGTATTTT. It yields the protein CASSRAGGGITDTQYF.

The chain joins TRBV5-6 to TRBJ2-1, with D possibly matching TRBD2 (7 bases). The CDR3 has 16 residues. The germline V and J ends were trimmed by 0 bases and 4 bases, with 14 bases remaining between them. Germline-derived CDR1 and CDR2 are SGHDT and YYEEEE. The CDR3 reads CASSLGSAGAYNEQFF. CDR3 nucleotides: TGTGCCAGCAGCTTGGGGTCTGCGGGGGCTTACAATGAGCAGTTCTTC.

The chain couples TRBV7-8 to TRBJ2-7, with no clear D. The V and J ends lost 4 bases and 3 bases respectively, with 13 bases between them. Germline V gene data show CDR1 as SGHVS and CDR2 as FQNEAQ. CDR3 length: 14 amino acids. The CDR3 reads CASSSRTVLYEQYF. The CDR3 DNA sequence: TGTGCCAGCAGCTCCAGGACGGTACTCTACGAGCAGTACTTC. The complete variable domain, with remaining parts taken from reference TRBV7-8 and TRBJ2-7, reads GAGVSQSPRYKVAKRGQDVALRCDPISGHVSLFWYQQALGQGPEFLTYFQNEAQLDKSGLPSDRFFAERPEGSVSTLKIQRTQQEDSAVYLCASSSRTVLYEQYFGPGTRLTVT.

The rearrangement links TRBV9 to TRBJ2-5; 8 bases align to TRBD2. This CDR3 has 15 amino acids. The V gene end was trimmed by 4 bases and the J gene end by 2 bases; junction bases not matched to a gene: 7. The germline V gene has CDR1 SGDLS and CDR2 YYNGEE. The DNA of the CDR3 is TGTGCCAGCAGCACGAGCGGGGGATCACAAGAGACCCAGTACTTC. Its translation: CASSTSGGSQETQYF.